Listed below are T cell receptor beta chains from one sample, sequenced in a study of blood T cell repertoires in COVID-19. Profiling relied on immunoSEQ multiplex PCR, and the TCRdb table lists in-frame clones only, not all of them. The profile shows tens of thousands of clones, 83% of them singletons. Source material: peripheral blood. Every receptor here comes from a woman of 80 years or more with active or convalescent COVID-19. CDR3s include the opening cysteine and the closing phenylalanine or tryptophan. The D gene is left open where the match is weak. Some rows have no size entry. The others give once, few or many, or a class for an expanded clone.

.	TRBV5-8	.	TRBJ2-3	CASTLGGAGTDTQYF	TGTGCCAGCACCCTTGGCGGGGCGGGCACAGATACGCAGTATTTT
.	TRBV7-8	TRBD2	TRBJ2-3	CASSIRLAGVTDTQYF	TGTGCCAGCAGCATCCGACTAGCGGGAGTGACAGATACGCAGTATTTT
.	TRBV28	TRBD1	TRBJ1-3	CASREPQGGGNTIYF	TGTGCCAGCAGGGAGCCTCAGGGGGGAGGAAACACCATATATTTT
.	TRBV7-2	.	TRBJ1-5	CASSQGFVDQPQHF	TGTGCCAGCAGCCAGGGATTTGTGGATCAGCCCCAGCATTTT
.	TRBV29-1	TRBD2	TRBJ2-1	CSVETLGLAGEGEQFF	TGCAGCGTTGAAACGTTGGGACTAGCGGGAGAGGGTGAGCAGTTCTTC
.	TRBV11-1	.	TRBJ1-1	CASSWGPVSPEAFF	TGTGCCAGCAGCTGGGGCCCCGTTTCTCCTGAAGCTTTCTTT
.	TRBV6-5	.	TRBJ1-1	CASSYGYGTEAFF	TGTGCCAGCAGTTACGGGTACGGGACTGAAGCTTTCTTT
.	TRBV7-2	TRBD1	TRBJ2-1	CASSPQGAYNEQFF	TGTGCCAGCAGCCCGCAGGGGGCCTACAATGAGCAGTTCTTC
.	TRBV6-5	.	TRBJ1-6	CASSYSRVGSPLHF	TGTGCCAGCAGTTACTCCAGGGTAGGGTCACCCCTCCACTTT
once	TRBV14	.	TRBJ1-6	CASSQVQISSYNSPLHF	TGTGCCAGCAGCCAAGTTCAGATCAGCTCCTATAATTCACCCCTCCACTTT
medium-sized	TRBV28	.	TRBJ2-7	CASSSLVRVYEQYF	TGTGCCAGCAGTTCCCTAGTGAGGGTCTACGAGCAGTACTTC
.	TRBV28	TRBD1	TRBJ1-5	CASSRGQAGSPGHF	TGTGCCAGCAGCCGGGGACAGGCGGGGTCCCCAGGGCATTTT
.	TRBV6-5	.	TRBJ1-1	CASPATTQTGGEAFF	TGTGCCAGTCCTGCCACGACACAAACAGGTGGTGAAGCTTTCTTT
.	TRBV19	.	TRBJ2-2	CASSTYTGELFF	TGTGCCAGTAGTACCTACACCGGGGAGCTGTTTTTT
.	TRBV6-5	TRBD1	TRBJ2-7	CASSRTGKNYEQYF	TGTGCCAGCAGTAGGACAGGAAAAAACTACGAGCAGTACTTC
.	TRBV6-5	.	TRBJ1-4	CASSTVGSNEKLFF	TGTGCCAGCAGTACAGTTGGGTCTAATGAAAAACTGTTTTTT
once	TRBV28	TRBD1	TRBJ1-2	CASSLTGQGGYGYTF	TGTGCCAGCAGTTTAACGGGACAGGGGGGCTATGGCTACACCTTC
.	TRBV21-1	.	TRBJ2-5	CASSKFTRLAGSGETQYF	TGTGCCAGCAGCAAATTTACCCGACTAGCGGGGAGTGGGGAGACCCAGTACTTC
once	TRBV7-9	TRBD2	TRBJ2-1	CASSLEWTSGNEQFF	TGTGCCAGCAGCTTAGAGTGGACTAGCGGTAATGAGCAGTTCTTC
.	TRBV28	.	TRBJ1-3	CASRLVGEHSGNTIYF	TGTGCCAGCAGACTCGTCGGAGAGCACTCTGGAAACACCATATATTTT
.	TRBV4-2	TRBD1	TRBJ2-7	CASSPDRGSYEQYF	TGTGCCAGCAGCCCAGACAGGGGCTCCTACGAGCAGTACTTC
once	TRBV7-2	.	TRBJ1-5	CASSLFWTANQPQHF	TGTGCCAGCAGCTTATTCTGGACAGCTAATCAGCCCCAGCATTTT
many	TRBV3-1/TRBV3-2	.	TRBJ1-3	CASSQGQISGNTIYF	TGTGCCAGCAGCCAAGGACAGATCTCTGGAAACACCATATATTTT
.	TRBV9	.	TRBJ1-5	CASSRAGGQPQHF	TGTGCCAGCAGCAGGGCGGGGGGCCAGCCCCAGCATTTT
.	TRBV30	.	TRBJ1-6	CAWTSGGSFSPLHF	TGTGCCTGGACCTCGGGGGGTTCCTTCTCACCCCTCCACTTT
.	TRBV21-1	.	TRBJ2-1	CASSPQLAGDVHEQFF	TGTGCCAGCAGCCCACAACTAGCGGGAGACGTCCATGAGCAGTTCTTC
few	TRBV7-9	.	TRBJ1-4	CASYRDEKLFF	TGTGCCAGCTACAGAGACGAAAAACTGTTTTTT
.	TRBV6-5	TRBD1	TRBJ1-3	CASSYSGQGSGNTIYF	TGTGCCAGCAGTTACTCGGGACAGGGTTCGGGAAACACCATATATTTT
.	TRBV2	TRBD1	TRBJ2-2	CASSDDRGPGELFF	TGTGCCAGCAGCGATGACAGGGGTCCCGGGGAGCTGTTTTTT
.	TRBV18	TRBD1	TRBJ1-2	CASSQQGAPGRGGYTF	TGTGCCAGCTCCCAGCAGGGGGCCCCCGGGAGAGGTGGCTACACCTTC
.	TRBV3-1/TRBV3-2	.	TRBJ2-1	CASSLSGTGNEQFF	TGTGCCAGCAGCCTTAGCGGGACAGGGAATGAGCAGTTCTTC
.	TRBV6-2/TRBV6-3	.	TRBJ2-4	CASSYWGPQGKNIQYF	TGTGCCAGCAGTTACTGGGGTCCCCAGGGCAAAAACATTCAGTACTTC
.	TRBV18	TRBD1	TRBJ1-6	CASSPRTGLSYNSPLHF	TGTGCCAGCTCACCCAGGACAGGGCTCTCCTATAATTCACCCCTCCACTTT
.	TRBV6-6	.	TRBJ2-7	CASSYAGQSYEQYF	TGTGCCAGCAGTTACGCAGGACAGTCCTACGAGCAGTACTTC
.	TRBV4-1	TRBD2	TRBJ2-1	CASSQASSGDSYNEQFF	TGCGCCAGCAGCCAAGCGTCTAGCGGGGACTCCTACAATGAGCAGTTCTTC
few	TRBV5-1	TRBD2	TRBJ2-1	CASSLVAGGPSYNEQFF	TGCGCCAGCAGCTTAGTGGCGGGAGGGCCCTCCTACAATGAGCAGTTCTTC
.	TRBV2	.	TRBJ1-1	CASRRDEVTEAFF	TGTGCCAGCAGACGGGATGAGGTCACTGAAGCTTTCTTT
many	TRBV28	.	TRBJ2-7	CASSSPSSYEQYF	TGTGCCAGCAGTAGTCCTAGCTCCTACGAGCAGTACTTC
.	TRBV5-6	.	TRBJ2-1	CASTSGVRAGEQFF	TGTGCCAGCACCTCGGGAGTACGGGCTGGTGAGCAGTTCTTC
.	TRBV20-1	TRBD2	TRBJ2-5	CSASRPSGRTEETQYF	TGCAGTGCTAGTCGGCCTAGCGGGAGGACGGAAGAGACCCAGTACTTC
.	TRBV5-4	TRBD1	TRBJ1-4	CASSLWTGRNEKLFF	TGTGCCAGCAGCCTCTGGACAGGGCGAAATGAAAAACTGTTTTTT
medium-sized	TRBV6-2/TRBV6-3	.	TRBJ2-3	CASSYEETDTQYF	TGTGCCAGCAGTTATGAGGAAACAGATACGCAGTATTTT
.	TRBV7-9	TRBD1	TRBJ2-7	CASSDLDRGHEQYF	TGTGCCAGCAGCGACCTGGACAGGGGACACGAGCAGTACTTC
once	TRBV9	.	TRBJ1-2	CASSVGQGFGYTF	TGTGCCAGCAGCGTAGGGCAGGGGTTTGGCTACACCTTC
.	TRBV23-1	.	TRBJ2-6	CASSPSETPLNVLTF	TGCGCCAGCAGTCCTTCGGAGACGCCGCTTAACGTCCTGACTTTC
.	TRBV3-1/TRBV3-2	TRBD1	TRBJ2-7	CASSQDPRQGPYEQYF	TGTGCCAGCAGCCAAGATCCGCGACAGGGTCCCTACGAGCAGTACTTC
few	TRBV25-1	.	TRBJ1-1	CASRGAGACLF	TGTGCCAGCAGAGGGGCGGGGGCTTGTTTGTTT
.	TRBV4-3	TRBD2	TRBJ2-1	CASRRTSGSGYEQFF	TGCGCCAGCAGGCGGACTAGCGGGAGTGGCTATGAGCAGTTCTTC
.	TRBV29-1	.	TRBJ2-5	CSVDFQETQYF	TGCAGCGTTGACTTCCAAGAGACCCAGTACTTC
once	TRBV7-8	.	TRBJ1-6	CASSLEGRRDNSPLHF	TGTGCCAGCAGCTTGGAGGGAAGGCGCGATAATTCACCCCTCCACTTT
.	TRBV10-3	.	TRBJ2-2	CAISAGELDTGELFF	TGTGCCATCAGTGCAGGGGAGTTGGACACCGGGGAGCTGTTTTTT
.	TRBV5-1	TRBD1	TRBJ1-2	CASSEWSQGYSFGYTF	TGCGCCAGCAGCGAATGGTCACAGGGGTACTCTTTTGGCTACACCTTC
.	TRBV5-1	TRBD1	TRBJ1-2	CASSPGQIDGYTF	TGCGCCAGCAGCCCGGGACAGATTGATGGCTACACCTTC
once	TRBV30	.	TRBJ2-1	CAWLSGSSYNEQFF	TGTGCCTGGCTTAGCGGAAGCTCCTACAATGAGCAGTTCTTC
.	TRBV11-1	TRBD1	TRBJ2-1	CASSPTGDPYNEQFF	TGTGCCAGCAGCCCGACAGGGGACCCCTACAATGAGCAGTTCTTC